One and the same sample provided the 27 T cell receptor beta chains below, sequenced in a study of CD8 T cells in Susac syndrome. Random-hexamer reverse transcription was applied to roughly 0.5 to 1 ug RNA. TCRdb recomputed calls from the immunoSEQ multiplex PCR reads with MiXCR, one row per CDR3 protein. The data contain about 150,000 distinct CDR3 sequences, roughly nine tenths of them singletons. The sample taken for sequencing was CD4+ T cells from PBMCs. The source is a human donor in good health.

The V and J genes are TRBV20-1 and TRBJ1-6; no firm D call. Between the trimmed V and J ends, which lost 2 bases and 2 bases, there was a span of 4 bases. The CDR3 consists of 13 residues. Germline CDR1 and CDR2: DFQATT and SNEGSKA (reference sequence). The CDR3 protein is CSARNPYNSPLHF. The CDR3 DNA is TGCAGTGCTAGAAACCCCTATAATTCACCCCTCCACTTT.

This chain connects TRBV5-8 to TRBJ2-6, with D hard to call. Germline CDR1 reads SGHTS; CDR2 reads YDEGEE. The ends were cut back, 4 bases at V and 0 bases at J, with 11 bases in the middle. This CDR3 contains 16 residues. The CDR3 DNA sequence: TGTGCCAGCAGCAACGATAGAAGCTCTGGGGCCAACGTCCTGACTTTC. Its protein product is CASSNDRSSGANVLTF.

The gene calls are TRBV27 and TRBJ2-1; 10 nucleotides match TRBD2. Germline trimming cut 5 bases from V and 2 bases from J; bases unmatched to any gene: 9. Germline CDR1 is MNHEY and CDR2 is SMNVEV (reference sequence). This CDR3 is built from 17 residues. Written as DNA, the CDR3 is TGTGCCAGCAGTCGCCATTGGACTAGCGGCACCTACAATGAGCAGTTCTTC. This translates into CASSRHWTSGTYNEQFF.

This rearrangement joins TRBV6-1 to TRBJ2-1; 7 nucleotides agree with TRBD2. Germline-derived CDR1 and CDR2 are MNHNS and SASEGT. The V segment lost 6 bases and the J segment 15 bases; nucleotides outside the gene matches: 8. The CDR3 has 11 residues. The DNA of the CDR3 is TGTGCCAGCAGGGTAGCGGGCGCACGGTTCTTC. Its translation is CASRVAGARFF.

This clonotype was counted once. The chain has TRBV5-1 and TRBJ2-1, with D perhaps matching TRBD1 (6 bases). V was trimmed by 4 bases and J by 0 bases, leaving 14 bases between them. Germline-derived CDR1 and CDR2 are SGHRS and YFSETQ. The CDR3 runs to 16 residues. CDR3 bases: TGCGCCAGCAGCGCCAGTGGACAGAGCTCCTACAATGAGCAGTTCTTC. It yields the protein CASSASGQSSYNEQFF. Together with reference TRBV5-1 and TRBJ2-1, the CDR3 gives the full variable domain: KAGVTQTPRYLIKTRGQQVTLSCSPISGHRSVSWYQQTPGQGLQFLFEYFSETQRNKGNFPGRFSGRQFSNSRSEMNVSTLELGDSALYLCASSASGQSSYNEQFFGPGTRLTVL.

The chain uses TRBV29-1 and TRBJ1-2, with TRBD1 matching 7 bases. This CDR3 is built from 13 residues. Germline V gives CDR1 SQVTM, CDR2 ANQGSEA. With 3 bases clipped from V and 4 bases from J, the junction kept 5 bases outside the gene matches. The CDR3 loop is CSVEGTAPYGYTF. For the CDR3, the DNA is TGCAGCGTTGAGGGGACAGCACCCTATGGCTACACCTTC. The variable domain in full, with the rest retrieved from reference TRBV29-1 and TRBJ1-2, is SAVISQKPSRDICQRGTSLTIQCQVDSQVTMMFWYRQQPGQSLTLIATANQGSEATYESGFVIDKFPISRPNLTFSTLTVSNMSPEDSSIYLCSVEGTAPYGYTFGSGTRLTVV.

This chain uses TRBV9 with TRBJ1-6; 7 bases are a match to TRBD1. After removal of 0 bases from V and 9 bases from J, the junction contained 6 bases not matched to a gene. Germline V gives CDR1 SGDLS, CDR2 YYNGEE. The CDR3 extends over 15 amino acids. As DNA, the CDR3 is TGTGCCAGCAGCGTAGCAGACAGGGTGACTTCACCCCTCCACTTT. The encoded protein is CASSVADRVTSPLHF.

The CDR3 nucleotides read TGTGCCAGCAGACTAGCGGGGGGGCGGCAAGAGACCCAGTACTTC. Its translation is CASRLAGGRQETQYF. The chain couples TRBV2 to TRBJ2-5; 13 nucleotides align to TRBD2. CDR3 length: 15 amino acids. Germline V gene lookup returns CDR1 SNHLY and CDR2 FYNNEI. The V gene end was trimmed by 6 bases and the J gene end by 2 bases; junction bases not matched to a gene: 3.

The chain combines TRBV7-9 with TRBJ2-7; 8 positions match TRBD2. The V gene's germline CDR1 is SEHNR and CDR2 FQNEAQ (reference sequence). The ends lost 2 bases at V and 2 bases at J; junction bases unmatched: 5. CDR3 length: 15 amino acids. The CDR3: CASSLRGGTPYEQYF. For the CDR3, the DNA is TGTGCCAGCAGCTTACGGGGGGGCACCCCCTACGAGCAGTACTTC.

V and J are TRBV20-1 and TRBJ2-3, with D uncertain. V lost 6 bases to trimming and J lost 1 base, with 8 bases between them. Germline-derived CDR1 and CDR2 are DFQATT and SNEGSKA (reference sequence). The CDR3 runs to 12 residues. CDR3 in DNA: TGCAGTGCCTTCGGACGCACAGATACGCAGTATTTT. It encodes CSAFGRTDTQYF.

The chain couples TRBV18 to TRBJ1-5; perhaps TRBD1 as D (6 bases). Germline V CDR1 and CDR2: KGHSH, LQKENI. CDR3 size: 14 residues. Trimming pared 6 bases from V and 5 bases from J, leaving 14 bases between. For the CDR3, the DNA is TGTGCCAGCTCTCCTACAGGGAACGATCAGCCCCAGCATTTT. It codes for CASSPTGNDQPQHF.

This chain uses TRBV10-1 with TRBJ1-1, with D perhaps TRBD1 (5 bases). The V end lost 2 bases, the J end lost 6 bases, and 13 bases lay between the germline ends. Germline CDR1 reads WNHNN; CDR2 reads SYGVQD (reference sequence). This CDR3 spans 14 amino acids. This CDR3 is CASSEAAGTAEAFF. For the CDR3, the DNA is TGCGCCAGCAGTGAGGCGGCGGGGACGGCTGAAGCTTTCTTT.

The J gene is TRBJ1-4, the V gene TRBV6-2 or TRBV6-3; 7 positions agree with TRBD1. After removal of 2 bases from V and 8 bases from J, the junction contained 5 bases not matched to a gene. CDR3 length: 14 residues. Looked up from germline, CDR1 is MNHEY and CDR2 is SVGEGT. In nucleotides, the CDR3 is TGTGCCAGCAGTTACACGCCCAGGGGGGAAAAACTGTTTTTT. The encoded protein is CASSYTPRGEKLFF.

CDR3 loop: CSAHRGGGRVNQPQHF. The CDR3 region has the DNA TGCAGTGCTCACCGAGGCGGGGGGCGCGTCAATCAGCCCCAGCATTTT. The V call is TRBV20-1, the J call TRBJ1-5; D perhaps matches TRBD1 (6 bases). Trimming cost V 5 bases and J 3 bases, with 20 bases left between them. The V gene's germline CDR1 is DFQATT and CDR2 SNEGSKA (reference sequence). This CDR3 region has 16 residues.

V gene TRBV7-8 combines with J gene TRBJ2-7, with 8 bases fitting TRBD1. The CDR3 sequence is 14 residues long. CDR1 and CDR2 (germline): SGHVS, FQNEAQ. V shed 6 bases, J shed 2 bases, and the junction held 6 bases outside the gene matches. CDR3: CASRRRQGPYEQYF. Written as DNA, the CDR3 is TGTGCCAGCAGGCGACGACAGGGGCCCTACGAGCAGTACTTC.

The chain links TRBV12-3 or TRBV12-4 to TRBJ1-5; unclear D gene. The ends were cut back, 5 bases at V and 7 bases at J, with 12 bases in the middle. This CDR3 has 13 amino acids. CDR3 sequence (DNA): TGTGCCAGCAGTCCCAGTATAGGGCAGCCCCAGCATTTT. This codes for CASSPSIGQPQHF.

The rearrangement joins TRBV30 to TRBJ2-2, with D unclear. This CDR3 is 12 amino acids long. CDR1 is GTSNPN and CDR2 is SVGIG in the germline V gene (reference sequence). The ends were cut back, 2 bases at V and 5 bases at J, with 6 bases in the middle. This CDR3 is CAWSRRTGELFF. DNA of the CDR3: TGTGCCTGGAGTAGGAGAACCGGGGAGCTGTTTTTT.

The count of this clonotype is one. The chain employs TRBV11-2 and TRBJ2-4, with no clear D. The V and J ends lost 2 bases and 0 bases respectively, with 8 bases between them. Germline CDR1 SGHAT, CDR2 FQNNGV. The CDR3 contains 15 residues. This CDR3 reads CASSLIPRAKNIQYF. CDR3 in DNA: TGTGCCAGCAGCTTAATTCCCCGAGCCAAAAACATTCAGTACTTC.

The DNA of the CDR3 is TGCGCCAGCAGCAAAGAGGGAGGGCAGCCCCAGCATTTT. Its protein is CASSKEGGQPQHF. This rearrangement joins TRBV5-1 to TRBJ1-5; the D is unclear. Germline V gene sequence: CDR1 SGHRS, CDR2 YFSETQ. The CDR3 runs to 13 residues. Trimming removed 4 bases from V and 7 bases from J, with 12 bases in between. Combining the CDR3 with reference TRBV5-1 and TRBJ1-5 gives the whole variable domain KAGVTQTPRYLIKTRGQQVTLSCSPISGHRSVSWYQQTPGQGLQFLFEYFSETQRNKGNFPGRFSGRQFSNSRSEMNVSTLELGDSALYLCASSKEGGQPQHFGDGTRLSIL.

V and J are TRBV24-1 and TRBJ2-7; TRBD1 matches 10 bases. CDR1 KGHDR and CDR2 SFDVKD come from the germline V gene. The CDR3 extends over 14 amino acids. Trimming removed 7 bases from V and 5 bases from J; junction bases left unmatched: 7. The CDR3 reads CATSPGQGKNEQYF. The CDR3 DNA follows: TGTGCCACCAGCCCGGGACAGGGGAAGAACGAGCAGTACTTC.

The V and J genes are TRBV5-8 and TRBJ1-1; the D gene is possibly TRBD1 (5 bases). The germline V and J ends were trimmed by 4 bases and 0 bases, with 16 bases remaining between them. In germline, CDR1 is SGHTS, CDR2 YDEGEE. The CDR3 spans 16 residues. CDR3 residues: CASSRTPGTVNTEAFF. CDR3 bases: TGTGCCAGCAGCAGGACCCCCGGGACGGTGAACACTGAAGCTTTCTTT. Complete variable domain (other parts from reference TRBV5-8 and TRBJ1-1): EAGVTQSPTHLIKTRGQQATLRCSPISGHTSVYWYQQALGLGLQFLLWYDEGEERNRGNFPPRFSGRQFPNYSSELNVNALELEDSALYLCASSRTPGTVNTEAFFGQGTRLTVV.

The genes are TRBV4-3 and TRBJ2-2; 10 bases are shared with TRBD1. Germline lookup yields CDR1 LGHNA and CDR2 YSLEER. The CDR3 runs to 17 residues. J lost 3 bases, V lost 1 base, and 5 bases had no gene match. Here the CDR3 DNA reads TGCGCCAGCAGCCAAGGCTCGGGGACAGGGGACACCGGGGAGCTGTTTTTT. Its translation is CASSQGSGTGDTGELFF.

This clonotype was picked up a small number of times. DNA for the CDR3: TGTGCCAGCAGTCCCCTAGCACAAGAGACCCAGTACTTC. Residues: CASSPLAQETQYF. The chain has TRBV7-2 and TRBJ2-5; TRBD2 might be the D (5 bases). Germline lookup yields CDR1 SGHTA and CDR2 FQGNSA. Trimming pared 6 bases from V and 2 bases from J, leaving 10 bases between. This CDR3 has 13 residues.

The rearrangement uses TRBV5-4 and TRBJ2-5, with D unclear. Per germline, CDR1 SGHNT and CDR2 YYREEE (reference sequence). The CDR3 totals 13 residues. Trimming took 5 bases from V and 3 from J, leaving 11 bases between them. This chain's CDR3 is CASRFGPEETQYF. The CDR3 DNA sequence: TGTGCCAGCAGGTTCGGGCCTGAAGAGACCCAGTACTTC.

This clonotype was seen a single time. The chain links TRBV6-4 to TRBJ2-7, with TRBD1 matching 9 bases. Germline-derived CDR1 and CDR2 are MRHNA and SNTAGT. CDR3 length equals 13 residues. With V trimmed by 0 bases and J by 6 bases, 0 bases remained unmatched. In DNA form, the CDR3 reads TGTGCCAGCAGTGACTCGGACAGGGGCGAGCAGTACTTC. Translation gives CASSDSDRGEQYF.

This chain connects TRBV3-1 to TRBJ2-4; D remains unclear. The CDR3 loop spans 14 amino acids. Per the germline V gene, CDR1 is LGHDT and CDR2 is YNNKEL (reference sequence). V was shortened by 4 bases and J by 5 bases, with 12 bases between the two germline ends. The CDR3 loop reads CASSRREAENIQYF. For the CDR3, the DNA is TGTGCCAGCAGCCGTCGCGAGGCCGAAAACATTCAGTACTTC.

This sequence joins TRBV20-1 and TRBJ2-3; 10 bases are shared with TRBD2. The CDR3 length is 15 residues. V gave up 5 bases and J gave up 0 bases; unmatched junction bases: 5. Germline V gives CDR1 DFQATT, CDR2 SNEGSKA (reference sequence). The CDR3 region has the DNA TGCAGTGCTCCGGGACTAGCGTCTAGCACAGATACGCAGTATTTT. Amino acids: CSAPGLASSTDTQYF.